Listed here are 21 T cell receptor beta chains from one sample, sequenced in a study of CD8+CD57+ T cells in acquired aplastic anemia. Profiling that covered TCR beta VDJ and CDR3 relied on genomic DNA as its template. TCRdb fed the reads into MiXCR, producing one record per CDR3 protein. The sample comprises about 98,000 distinct CDR3 sequences, 55% to 70% of which are singletons, and 50% to 70% rests with the top ten. Patients included in sequencing had previously demonstrated CD8+CD57+ cell expansion by flow cytometry. Sequencing input: sorted CD4+, CD8+, or CD8+CD57+ T cells (not recorded which) from PBMCs. Receptors originate from a human donor with aplastic anemia.

In this sample, this clonotype turned up a few times. V gene TRBV29-1 combines with J gene TRBJ2-7; a weak D match, TRBD2 (5 bases). CDR3 length: 11 residues. Germline lookup yields CDR1 SQVTM and CDR2 ANQGSEA. V gave up 4 bases and J gave up 9 bases, with 13 bases separating them. CDR3: CSVGGSRGQYF. CDR3 DNA sequence: TGCAGCGTTGGGGGAAGCCGGGGGCAGTACTTC.

The chain joins TRBV7-3 to TRBJ2-7; 13 bases align to TRBD2. Germline V gives CDR1 SGHTA, CDR2 FQGTGA. The J segment lost 4 bases and the V segment lost 0 bases, leaving 3 bases of the junction unmatched. This CDR3 comprises 16 residues. The CDR3 DNA reads as TGTGCCAGCAGCTTAACGTCGACTAGCGGGGGGTACGAGCAGTACTTC. It yields the protein CASSLTSTSGGYEQYF.

This chain uses TRBV30 with TRBJ1-1, with 8 bases fitting TRBD1. This CDR3 comprises 11 residues. With V trimmed by 5 bases and J by 7 bases, 3 bases remained unmatched. Per germline, CDR1 GTSNPN and CDR2 SVGIG (reference sequence). CDR3 amino acids: CAWSGGDEAFF. The DNA of the CDR3 is TGTGCCTGGTCAGGGGGCGATGAAGCTTTCTTT.

This clonotype has ten or more counts. This chain uses TRBV15 with TRBJ2-3; a possible D gene is TRBD1 (6 bases). Deletions cut 4 bases from V and 2 bases from J, with 13 bases between. The CDR3 totals 15 residues. Germline V gene data show CDR1 as LNHNV and CDR2 as YYDKDF (reference sequence). As DNA, the CDR3 is TGTGCCACCAGCACCCGGGACACTCTCACAGATACGCAGTATTTT. Translation gives CATSTRDTLTDTQYF.

This clonotype came up a few times. The chain couples TRBV29-1 to TRBJ2-1; D unclear. CDR3 length: 11 residues. V was shortened by 7 bases and J by 3 bases, with 7 bases between the two germline ends. Per germline, CDR1 SQVTM and CDR2 ANQGSEA. CDR3 sequence (DNA): TGCAGCGCCACCGACTACAATGAGCAGTTCTTC. This gives the protein CSATDYNEQFF.

This clonotype appeared a single time. The V gene is TRBV29-1, the J gene TRBJ2-2, with 7 bases fitting TRBD1. V lost 6 bases and J lost 6; bases outside the gene matches: 4. Per the germline V gene, CDR1 is SQVTM and CDR2 is ANQGSEA. The CDR3 has 12 residues. In DNA form, the CDR3 reads TGCAGCGTGACAGGGTTTGCCGGGGAGCTGTTTTTT. Residues: CSVTGFAGELFF.

In its sample, this clonotype was seen once. The rearrangement uses TRBV9 and TRBJ2-1, with 7 bases identical to TRBD1. Germline CDR1 is SGDLS and CDR2 is YYNGEE. V trimming: 0 bases; J trimming: 4 bases; junction bases outside the gene matches: 7. This CDR3 is 16 amino acids long. CDR3 DNA: TGTGCCAGCAGCGTAGGTAGACAGGGTCTGTACAATGAGCAGTTCTTC. This gives the protein CASSVGRQGLYNEQFF.

This clonotype showed up just once. The gene calls are TRBV7-3 and TRBJ2-7; tentatively, D is TRBD2 (6 bases). Germline V CDR1 and CDR2: SGHTA, FQGTGA. V was shortened by 5 bases and J by 0 bases, with 14 bases between the two germline ends. The CDR3 runs 15 residues. CDR3 DNA sequence: TGTGCCAGCAGCCGTAATAGGACTACCTCCTACGAGCAGTACTTC. Its protein is CASSRNRTTSYEQYF.

The table lists this clonotype with a few counts. The chain uses TRBV27 and TRBJ2-7; D might be TRBD1 (5 bases). CDR3 length equals 15 residues. V lost 2 bases, J lost 2 bases, and 13 bases lay in between. Germline lookup yields CDR1 MNHEY and CDR2 SMNVEV (reference sequence). The CDR3 region is CASSLLGPGAYEQYF. The CDR3 DNA follows: TGTGCCAGCAGTTTACTGGGGCCTGGTGCCTACGAGCAGTACTTC.

This chain links TRBV2 with TRBJ1-1, with D possibly being TRBD1 (6 bases). The V end was cut by 5 bases, the J end by 1 base, with 14 bases between. Germline assignment: CDR1 SNHLY and CDR2 FYNNEI. The CDR3 sequence is 15 residues long. The DNA for the CDR3 is TGTGCCAGCAGTCGGGACACTCAGGGGAACACTGAAGCTTTCTTT. Its translation: CASSRDTQGNTEAFF. The variable domain in full, completed from reference TRBV2 and TRBJ1-1, reads EPEVTQTPSHQVTQMGQEVILRCVPISNHLYFYWYRQILGQKVEFLVSFYNNEISEKSEIFDDQFSVERPDGSNFTLKIRSTKLEDSAMYFCASSRDTQGNTEAFFGQGTRLTVV.

J is TRBJ2-2 and V is TRBV6-5; D perhaps matches TRBD1 (6 bases). Between the trimmed V and J ends, which lost 3 bases and 6 bases, there was a span of 14 bases. This CDR3 has 15 residues. Germline V gene lookup returns CDR1 MNHEY and CDR2 SVGAGI. As DNA, the CDR3 is TGTGCCAGCAGTTATGGGCAGGGGTTCTCCGGGGAGCTGTTTTTT. Amino acid sequence: CASSYGQGFSGELFF.

The chain links TRBV6-1 to TRBJ2-5, with 8 bases fitting TRBD2. Germline CDR1 and CDR2: MNHNS and SASEGT. The V gene end was trimmed by 7 bases and the J gene end by 3 bases; junction bases not matched to a gene: 4. The length of the CDR3 is 13 residues. The CDR3, as DNA: TGTGCCAGCATGGTTAGCGGGGAAGAGACCCAGTACTTC. Amino acid sequence: CASMVSGEETQYF.

This chain uses TRBV20-1 with TRBJ1-5; no clear D gene. Germline CDR1 is DFQATT and CDR2 is SNEGSKA (reference sequence). CDR3 size: 15 residues. V was shortened by 3 bases and J by 3 bases, with 15 bases between the two germline ends. The DNA for the CDR3 is TGCAGTGCTAGGACGGCTGGGAGCCTCAATCAGCCCCAGCATTTT. It translates to CSARTAGSLNQPQHF.

This clonotype was picked up many times. The genes are TRBV6-2 or TRBV6-3 and TRBJ2-2, with D uncertain. CDR3 size: 14 residues. Germline V CDR1 and CDR2: MNHEY, SVGEGT. V lost 0 bases and J 10 bases, leaving 12 bases between the germline ends. The CDR3 DNA reads TGTGCCAGCAGTTACTCGACTGAGGTGGAGGAGCTGTTTTTT. As protein: CASSYSTEVEELFF.

This chain uses TRBV2 with TRBJ2-7; TRBD1 agrees at 9 bases. CDR3 size: 12 residues. Germline loops: CDR1 SNHLY, CDR2 FYNNEI. The ends lost 11 bases at V and 6 bases at J; junction bases unmatched: 8. CDR3 amino acids: CAVRGQGTEQYF. DNA for the CDR3: TGTGCCGTCCGCGGACAGGGGACCGAGCAGTACTTC.

The rearrangement joins TRBV7-9 to TRBJ2-5; maybe TRBD2 (5 bases). The V gene lost 4 bases and the J gene lost 0 bases, with 9 bases spanning the gap. This CDR3 region has 14 residues. Germline V CDR1 and CDR2: SEHNR, FQNEAQ (reference sequence). CDR3 coding DNA: TGTGCCAGCAGCTCGAGGCGGGACCAAGAGACCCAGTACTTC. Translation: CASSSRRDQETQYF. Filled out from reference TRBV7-9 and TRBJ2-5, the complete variable domain reads DTGVSQNPRHKITKRGQNVTFRCDPISEHNRLYWYRQTLGQGPEFLTYFQNEAQLEKSRLLSDRFSAERPKGSFSTLEIQRTEQGDSAMYLCASSSRRDQETQYFGPGTRLLVL.

This rearrangement joins TRBV20-1 to TRBJ1-1; D not certain. V lost 2 bases and J 5 bases, leaving 6 bases between the germline ends. CDR3 length: 11 amino acids. Germline CDR1 DFQATT, CDR2 SNEGSKA (reference sequence). The CDR3 bases are TGCAGTGCTAGATTGAGTACTGAAGCTTTCTTT. Its protein is CSARLSTEAFF.

V is TRBV10-3 and J is TRBJ1-6; maybe TRBD1 (5 bases). Trimming removed 6 bases from V and 0 bases from J, with 9 bases in between. Per the germline V gene, CDR1 is ENHRY and CDR2 is SYGVKD. The CDR3 has 15 amino acids. The CDR3, as DNA: TGTGCCATCAGCGCCGGGGGCTCCTATAATTCACCCCTCCACTTT. It translates to CAISAGGSYNSPLHF.

This clonotype has a handful of counts. CDR3 bases: TGCAGTGCCCTGGGACTAGCGGGAGGGTCCCACGAGCAGTACTTC. Translation gives CSALGLAGGSHEQYF. The rearrangement links TRBV20-1 to TRBJ2-7, with 16 bases matching TRBD2. The CDR3 consists of 15 residues. V trimming: 6 bases; J trimming: 5 bases; junction bases outside the gene matches: 7. Looked up from germline, CDR1 is DFQATT and CDR2 is SNEGSKA (reference sequence).

For the CDR3, the DNA is TGCAGCGTTGCCCTATACAGGTACAATGAGCAGTTCTTC. Translated, it gives CSVALYRYNEQFF. This chain uses TRBV29-1 with TRBJ2-1; D is possibly TRBD1 (5 bases). The CDR3 contains 13 residues. V was clipped by 4 bases and J by 4 bases, with 11 bases between them. Looked up from germline, CDR1 is SQVTM and CDR2 is ANQGSEA.

The V gene is TRBV5-1, the J gene TRBJ2-2; D unresolved. The V gene's germline CDR1 is SGHRS and CDR2 YFSETQ. The CDR3 spans 14 residues. V lost 0 bases to trimming and J lost 1 base, with 4 bases between them. The CDR3 is CASSLAGNTGELFF. The CDR3 DNA is TGCGCCAGCAGCTTGGCGGGGAACACCGGGGAGCTGTTTTTT. The variable domain in full, with the rest retrieved from reference TRBV5-1 and TRBJ2-2, is KAGVTQTPRYLIKTRGQQVTLSCSPISGHRSVSWYQQTPGQGLQFLFEYFSETQRNKGNFPGRFSGRQFSNSRSEMNVSTLELGDSALYLCASSLAGNTGELFFGEGSRLTVL.